The source of this T cell receptor (beta chain) is a study of blood T cell repertoires in COVID-19. As originally analysed: From reference gene primer amplification, estimates of nucleated cell counts were derived. Sequencing used immunoSEQ multiplex PCR; TCRdb keeps in-frame clones, though not all of them. Clonal size and the V and J genes are those of that table, whereas D and trimming came from the DNA. In the table there are about 190,000 clones, more than 75% of which are singletons. Germline CDR1 reads SNHLY; CDR2 reads FYNNEI. Unmatched junction bases numbered 6, after V lost 2 bases and J lost 11 bases. This CDR3 contains 15 residues.

The chain recombines TRBV2 with TRBJ1-4, with 12 positions matching TRBD1. This TCR was recovered from a woman in her forties or fifties with acute COVID-19. The sequenced sample consisted of PBMCs or T cells enriched from blood (not recorded which). CDR3 sequence: CASSERDRGLYKLFF. CDR3 in DNA: TGTGCCAGCAGTGAACGGGACAGGGGGCTGTATAAACTGTTTTTT.